The source of this T cell receptor (beta chain) is a study of shared clonotypes between healthy human individuals. Here immunoSEQ multiplex PCR was the method, and the copy in TCRdb shows in-frame clones only, minus some. The repertoire holds 2 million to 3 million clones, with over 85% as singletons. Trimming removed 5 bases at V and 2 bases at J, with 15 bases between. Germline V gene data show CDR1 as KGHSH and CDR2 as LQKENI. The CDR3 contains 16 residues. The sample consisted of naive CD4+ T cells from PBMCs. Specified subset: CD45RA+ positively selected. This chain joins TRBV18 and TRBJ2-2, with D hard to call. The clonotype was recovered from a man aged 18 to 30 in good health. Some clones in this sample may be carry-over from other donors' samples. CDR3 coding DNA: TGTGCCAGCTCATCAAATGGATGGAGAAACACCGGGGAGCTGTTTTTT. Its protein product is CASSSNGWRNTGELFF. The variable domain in full, completed from reference TRBV18 and TRBJ2-2, reads NAGVMQNPRHLVRRRGQEARLRCSPMKGHSHVYWYRQLPEEGLKFMVYLQKENIIDESGMPKERFSAEFPKEGPSILRIQQVVRGDSAAYFCASSSNGWRNTGELFFGEGSRLTVL.